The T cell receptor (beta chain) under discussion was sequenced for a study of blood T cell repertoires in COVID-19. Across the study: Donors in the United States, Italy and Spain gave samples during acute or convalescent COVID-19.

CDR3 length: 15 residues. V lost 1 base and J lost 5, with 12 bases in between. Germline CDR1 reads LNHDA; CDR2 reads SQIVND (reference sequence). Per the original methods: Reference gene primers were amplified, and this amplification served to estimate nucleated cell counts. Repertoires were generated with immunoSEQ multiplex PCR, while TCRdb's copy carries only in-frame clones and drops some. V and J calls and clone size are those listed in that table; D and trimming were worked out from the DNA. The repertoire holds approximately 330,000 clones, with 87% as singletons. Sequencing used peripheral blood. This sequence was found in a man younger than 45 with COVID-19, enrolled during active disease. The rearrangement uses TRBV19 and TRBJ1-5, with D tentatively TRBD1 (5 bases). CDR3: CASSIVAGRDQPQHF. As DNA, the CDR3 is TGTGCCAGTAGTATAGTGGCAGGGAGGGATCAGCCCCAGCATTTT.